This TCR beta chain appears in the sequencing data of a study of blood T cell repertoires in COVID-19. Clones were sequenced by immunoSEQ multiplex PCR, and TCRdb holds only the in-frame ones, with some missing. The table shows around 65,000 clones, with about 81% occurring only once. This clonotype was sampled from a human donor in a cohort sampled during active COVID-19. The sample consisted of peripheral blood.

CDR3 coding DNA: TGCGCCAGCAGTCCCCCGGACAGGGAGGTTTGTCGGAACACTGAAGCTTTCTTT. This translates into CASSPPDREVCRNTEAFF. This sequence joins TRBV23-1 and TRBJ1-1; 8 nucleotides match TRBD1. TRBV23-1 is classed as an ORF, of uncertain function. The V and J ends lost 4 bases and 1 base, in that order; junction bases with no gene match: 14. This CDR3 contains 18 residues.